This T cell receptor beta chain comes out of a study of T cells in Graves' hyperthyroidism and ophthalmopathy. The study, taken as a whole, reports: Onset of ophthalmopathy came a median about 6.5 months after the model predicted it. Ophthalmopathy was told apart from stable hyperthyroidism by a 13 V-J model.

This clonotype was found many times. Its antigen is not known. Using RNA transcripts as the source, TCR beta CDR3 regions were amplified. The primer set for the first-round RT-PCR of the TCR CDR3 was HTBI. One entry per CDR3 protein results from TCRdb running MiXCR on the multiplex PCR reads. Among about 200,000 distinct CDR3 sequences, about 16% were seen once, and the ten largest hold roughly 44%. The CDR3 is 15 residues long. V gave up 7 bases and J gave up 7 bases; unmatched junction bases: 13. The V gene's germline CDR1 is MNHEY and CDR2 SMNVEV (reference sequence). PBMCs were collected from an approximately 9 ml volume of fresh peripheral blood.

The sequencing input was blood. The TCR comes from a man aged 35 to 55 with Graves' hyperthyroidism. The chain uses TRBV27 and TRBJ2-1; 7 nucleotides match TRBD2. CDR3 DNA sequence: TGTGCCAGCACAAGTATGGGCGGAGCGGGAAATGAGCAGTTCTTC. It yields the protein CASTSMGGAGNEQFF.